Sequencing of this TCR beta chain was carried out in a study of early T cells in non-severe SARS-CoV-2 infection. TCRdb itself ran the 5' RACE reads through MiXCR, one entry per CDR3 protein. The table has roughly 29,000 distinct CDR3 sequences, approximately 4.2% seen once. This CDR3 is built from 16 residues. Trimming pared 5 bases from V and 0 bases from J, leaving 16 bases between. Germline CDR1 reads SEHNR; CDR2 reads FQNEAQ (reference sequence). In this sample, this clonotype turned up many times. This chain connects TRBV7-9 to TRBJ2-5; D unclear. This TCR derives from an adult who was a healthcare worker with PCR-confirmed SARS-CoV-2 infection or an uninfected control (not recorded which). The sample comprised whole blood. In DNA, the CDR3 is TGTGCCAGCAGCGCCGGCGAGACCTTGTACCAAGAGACCCAGTACTTC. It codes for CASSAGETLYQETQYF.